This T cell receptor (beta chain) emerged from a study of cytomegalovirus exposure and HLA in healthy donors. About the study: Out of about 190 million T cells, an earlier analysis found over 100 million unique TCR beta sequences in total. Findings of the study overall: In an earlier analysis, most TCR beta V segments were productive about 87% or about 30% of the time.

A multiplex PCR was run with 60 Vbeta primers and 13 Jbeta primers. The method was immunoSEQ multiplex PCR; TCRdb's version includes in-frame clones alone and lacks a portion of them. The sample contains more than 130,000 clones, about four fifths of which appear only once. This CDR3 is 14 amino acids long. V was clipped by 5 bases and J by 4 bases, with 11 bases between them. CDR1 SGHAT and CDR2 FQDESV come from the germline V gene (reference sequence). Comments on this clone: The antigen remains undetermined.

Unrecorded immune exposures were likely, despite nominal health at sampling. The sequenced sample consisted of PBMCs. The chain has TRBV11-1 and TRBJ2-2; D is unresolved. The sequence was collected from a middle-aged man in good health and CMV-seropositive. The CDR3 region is CASSRGVSTGELFF. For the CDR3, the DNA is TGTGCCAGCAGCCGCGGCGTGAGCACCGGGGAGCTGTTTTTT. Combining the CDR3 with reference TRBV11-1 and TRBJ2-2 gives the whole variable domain EAEVAQSPRYKITEKSQAVAFWCDPISGHATLYWYRQILGQGPELLVQFQDESVVDDSQLPKDRFSAERLKGVDSTLKIQPAELGDSAMYLCASSRGVSTGELFFGEGSRLTVL.